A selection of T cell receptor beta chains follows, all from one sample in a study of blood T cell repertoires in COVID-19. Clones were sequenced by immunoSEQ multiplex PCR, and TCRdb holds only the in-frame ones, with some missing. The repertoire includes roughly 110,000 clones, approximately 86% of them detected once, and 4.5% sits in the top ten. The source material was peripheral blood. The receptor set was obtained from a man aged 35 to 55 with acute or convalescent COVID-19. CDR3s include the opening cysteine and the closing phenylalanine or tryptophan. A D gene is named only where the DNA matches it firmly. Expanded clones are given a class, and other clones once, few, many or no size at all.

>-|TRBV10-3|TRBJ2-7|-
CATSSGSTEQYF
TGTGCCACGTCATCAGGGTCTACCGAGCAGTACTTC
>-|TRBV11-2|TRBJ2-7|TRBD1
CASSLGGQPFYEQYF
TGTGCCAGCAGCTTAGGGGGACAGCCTTTCTACGAGCAGTACTTC
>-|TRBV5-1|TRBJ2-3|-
CASSLAGKTDTQYF
TGCGCCAGCAGCTTGGCCGGTAAAACAGATACGCAGTATTTT
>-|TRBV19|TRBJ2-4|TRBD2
CASSKRTSGSDGAKNIQYF
TGTGCCAGTAGTAAACGGACTAGCGGGAGTGATGGGGCCAAAAACATTCAGTACTTC
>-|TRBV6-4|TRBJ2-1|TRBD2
CASSARLAVGSYNEQFF
TGTGCCAGCAGCGCCCGACTAGCAGTAGGCTCCTACAATGAGCAGTTCTTC
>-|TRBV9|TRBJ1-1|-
CASSVGQGITEAFF
TGTGCCAGCAGCGTAGGTCAGGGCATCACTGAAGCTTTCTTT
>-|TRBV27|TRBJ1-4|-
CASSPRLGGGFNEKLFF
TGTGCCAGCAGTCCTCGTTTAGGGGGAGGGTTTAATGAAAAACTGTTTTTT
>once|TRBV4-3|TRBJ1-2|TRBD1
CASSQDETGGYGYTF
TGCGCCAGCAGCCAAGATGAGACAGGGGGATATGGCTACACCTTC
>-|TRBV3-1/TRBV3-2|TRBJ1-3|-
CASSQDYSDRNTIYF
TGTGCCAGCAGCCAAGACTACTCGGACAGAAACACCATATATTTT
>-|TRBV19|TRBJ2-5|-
CASSIDQRETQYF
TGTGCCAGTAGTATAGACCAGAGGGAGACCCAGTACTTC
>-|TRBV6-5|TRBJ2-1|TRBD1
CASSYSTQGAGEQFF
TGTGCCAGCAGTTACTCGACTCAGGGGGCGGGTGAGCAGTTCTTC
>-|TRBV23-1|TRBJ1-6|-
CASSLLRDTTNSPLHF
TGCGCCAGCAGCCTCCTCCGGGACACGACTAATTCACCCCTCCACTTT
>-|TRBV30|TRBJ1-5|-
CAWTPSGNQPQHF
TGTGCCTGGACCCCTTCGGGGAATCAGCCCCAGCATTTT
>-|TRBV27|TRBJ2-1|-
CASSTPGAAEKRNEQFF
TGTGCCAGCAGTACCCCAGGGGCGGCGGAGAAGCGGAATGAGCAGTTCTTC
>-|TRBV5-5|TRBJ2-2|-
CASSLSGGSTGELFF
TGTGCCAGCAGCTTGTCAGGGGGGAGCACCGGGGAGCTGTTTTTT
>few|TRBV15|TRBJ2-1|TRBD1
CATSSGTASYNEQFF
TGTGCCACCAGCAGTGGGACAGCTTCCTACAATGAGCAGTTCTTC
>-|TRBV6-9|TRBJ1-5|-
CASSSGEGNQPQHF
TGTGCCAGCAGTTCGGGAGAAGGCAATCAGCCCCAGCATTTT